The T cell receptor (beta chain) described here comes from a study of blood T cell repertoires in COVID-19. Across the study: T cells, B-cell-depleted T cells, or PBMCs supplied cDNA or gDNA.

V lost 5 bases and J 1 base, leaving 6 bases between the germline ends. This CDR3 comprises 13 residues. In germline, CDR1 is SGHRS, CDR2 YFSETQ. Original processing notes: It was from reference gene primer amplification that nucleated cell counts were estimated. Here immunoSEQ multiplex PCR was the method, and the copy in TCRdb shows in-frame clones only, minus some. V and J calls plus clone size are reproduced from that table; the DNA served to infer D and trimming. This table has 300,000 to 450,000 clones, roughly nine tenths appearing once. It was during active infection that Seattle patients were enrolled and then longitudinally followed.

Sequences were obtained from peripheral blood. The clonotype was recovered from a woman in her twenties or thirties with COVID-19, enrolled during active disease. The chain joins TRBV5-1 to TRBJ2-2; the D is unclear. The CDR3 region has the DNA TGCGCCAGCAGTTCAGAGAACACCGGGGAGCTGTTTTTT. It specifies CASSSENTGELFF.